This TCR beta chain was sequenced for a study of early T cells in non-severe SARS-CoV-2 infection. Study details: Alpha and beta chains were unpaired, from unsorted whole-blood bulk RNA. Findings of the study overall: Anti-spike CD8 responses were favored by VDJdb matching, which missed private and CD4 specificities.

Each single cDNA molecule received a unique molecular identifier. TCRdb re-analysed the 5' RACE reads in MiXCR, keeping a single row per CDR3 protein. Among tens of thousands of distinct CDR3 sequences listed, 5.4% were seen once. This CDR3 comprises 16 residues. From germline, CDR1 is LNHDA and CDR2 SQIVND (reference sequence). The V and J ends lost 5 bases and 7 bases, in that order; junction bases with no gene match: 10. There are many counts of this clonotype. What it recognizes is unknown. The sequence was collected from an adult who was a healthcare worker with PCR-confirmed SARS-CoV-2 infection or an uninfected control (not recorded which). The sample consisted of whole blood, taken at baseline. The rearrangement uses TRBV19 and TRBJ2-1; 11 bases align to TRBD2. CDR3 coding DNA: TGTGCCAGTAGTCGACTAGCGGGGTTAGGAGGGAATGAGCAGTTCTTC. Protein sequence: CASSRLAGLGGNEQFF.